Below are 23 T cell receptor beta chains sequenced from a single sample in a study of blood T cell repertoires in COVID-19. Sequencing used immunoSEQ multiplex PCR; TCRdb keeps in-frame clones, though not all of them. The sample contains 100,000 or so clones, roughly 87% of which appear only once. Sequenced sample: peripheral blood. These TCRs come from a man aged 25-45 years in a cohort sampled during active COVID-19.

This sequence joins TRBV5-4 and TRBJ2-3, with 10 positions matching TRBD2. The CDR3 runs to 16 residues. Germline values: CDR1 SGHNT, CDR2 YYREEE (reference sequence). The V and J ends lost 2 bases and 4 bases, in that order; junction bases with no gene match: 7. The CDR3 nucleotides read TGTGCCAGCAGCTTCCCTAGCGGGGGAGGTGCAGATACGCAGTATTTT. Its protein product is CASSFPSGGGADTQYF.

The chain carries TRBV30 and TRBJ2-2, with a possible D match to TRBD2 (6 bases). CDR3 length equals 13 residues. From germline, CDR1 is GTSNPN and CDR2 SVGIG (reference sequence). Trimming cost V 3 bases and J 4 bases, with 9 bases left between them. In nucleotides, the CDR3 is TGTGCCTGGAGGGGAGGCGGCACCGGGGAGCTGTTTTTT. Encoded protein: CAWRGGGTGELFF.

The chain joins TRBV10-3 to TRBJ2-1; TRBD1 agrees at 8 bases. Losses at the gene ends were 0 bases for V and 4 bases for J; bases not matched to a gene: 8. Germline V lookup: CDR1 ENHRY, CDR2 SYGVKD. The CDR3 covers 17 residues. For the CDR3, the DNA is TGTGCCATCAGTGAGTCGGGGAGGACAGGGCCTTACAATGAGCAGTTCTTC. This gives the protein CAISESGRTGPYNEQFF.

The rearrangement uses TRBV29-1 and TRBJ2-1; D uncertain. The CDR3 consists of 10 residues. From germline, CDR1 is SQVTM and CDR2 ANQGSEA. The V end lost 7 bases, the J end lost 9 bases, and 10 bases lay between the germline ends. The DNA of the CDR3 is TGCAGCGCTGGGCTCAGTGAGCAGTTCTTC. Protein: CSAGLSEQFF.

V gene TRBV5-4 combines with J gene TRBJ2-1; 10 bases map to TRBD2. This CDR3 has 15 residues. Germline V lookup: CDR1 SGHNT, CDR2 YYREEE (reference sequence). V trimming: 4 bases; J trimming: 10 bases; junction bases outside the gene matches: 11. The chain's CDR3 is CASSHDRAGGREQFF. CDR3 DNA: TGTGCCAGCAGCCACGACCGAGCGGGGGGGCGGGAGCAGTTCTTC. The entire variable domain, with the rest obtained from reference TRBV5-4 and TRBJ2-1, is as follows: ETGVTQSPTHLIKTRGQQVTLRCSSQSGHNTVSWYQQALGQGPQFIFQYYREEENGRGNFPPRFSGLQFPNYSSELNVNALELDDSALYLCASSHDRAGGREQFFGPGTRLTVL.

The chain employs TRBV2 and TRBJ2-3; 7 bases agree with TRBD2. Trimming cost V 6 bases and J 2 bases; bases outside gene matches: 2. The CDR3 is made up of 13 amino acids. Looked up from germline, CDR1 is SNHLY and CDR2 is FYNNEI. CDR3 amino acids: CASSRDYTDTQYF. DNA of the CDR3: TGTGCCAGCAGCAGGGACTACACAGATACGCAGTATTTT.

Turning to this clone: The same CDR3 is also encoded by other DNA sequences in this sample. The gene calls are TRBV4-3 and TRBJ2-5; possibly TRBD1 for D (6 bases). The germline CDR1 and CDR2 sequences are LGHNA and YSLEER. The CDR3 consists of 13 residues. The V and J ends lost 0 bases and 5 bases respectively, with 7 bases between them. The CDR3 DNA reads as TGCGCCAGCAGCCAAGATCAGGGGGAGACCCAGTACTTC. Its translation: CASSQDQGETQYF.

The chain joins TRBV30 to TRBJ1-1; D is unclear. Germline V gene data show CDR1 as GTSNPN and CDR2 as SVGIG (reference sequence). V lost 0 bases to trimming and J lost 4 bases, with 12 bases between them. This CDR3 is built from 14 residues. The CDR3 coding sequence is TGTGCCTGGAGTGTATTTGGCTTGGCCACTGAAGCTTTCTTT. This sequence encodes CAWSVFGLATEAFF.

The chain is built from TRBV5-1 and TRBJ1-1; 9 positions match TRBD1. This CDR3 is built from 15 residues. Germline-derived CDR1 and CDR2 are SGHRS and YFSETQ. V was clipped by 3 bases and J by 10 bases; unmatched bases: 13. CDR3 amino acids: CASSYTGQGASGAFF. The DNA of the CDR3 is TGCGCCAGCAGCTATACGGGACAGGGAGCCTCAGGAGCTTTCTTT.

CDR3 DNA: TGTGCCAGCAGCTTAGCTTTCGGGTCGGGGGCCAACGTCCTGACTTTC. Translated, it gives CASSLAFGSGANVLTF. The V and J genes are TRBV7-8 and TRBJ2-6; no clear D. V lost 0 bases to trimming and J lost 4 bases, with 10 bases between them. There are 16 residues in the CDR3. Germline V gene sequence: CDR1 SGHVS, CDR2 FQNEAQ. The variable domain in full, completed from reference TRBV7-8 and TRBJ2-6, reads GAGVSQSPRYKVAKRGQDVALRCDPISGHVSLFWYQQALGQGPEFLTYFQNEAQLDKSGLPSDRFFAERPEGSVSTLKIQRTQQEDSAVYLCASSLAFGSGANVLTFGAGSRLTVL.

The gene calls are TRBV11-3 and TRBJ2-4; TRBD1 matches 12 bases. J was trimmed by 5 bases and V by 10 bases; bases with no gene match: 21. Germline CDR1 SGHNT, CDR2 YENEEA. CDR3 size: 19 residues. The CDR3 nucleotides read TGTGCCACCCCTGGTCCGGGACAGGGGGCAATGGTTTCTCAAAACATTCAGTACTTC. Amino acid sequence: CATPGPGQGAMVSQNIQYF.

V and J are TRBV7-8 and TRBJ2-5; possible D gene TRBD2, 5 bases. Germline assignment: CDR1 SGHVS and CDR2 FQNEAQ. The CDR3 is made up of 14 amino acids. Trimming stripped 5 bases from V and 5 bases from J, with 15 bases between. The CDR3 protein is CASSRQSGFETQYF. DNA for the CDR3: TGTGCCAGCAGCCGCCAAAGCGGCTTCGAGACCCAGTACTTC.

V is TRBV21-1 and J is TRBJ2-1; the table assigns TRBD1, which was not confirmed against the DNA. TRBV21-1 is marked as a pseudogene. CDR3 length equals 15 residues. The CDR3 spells CASSKEEGADNEQFF. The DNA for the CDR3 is TGTGCCAGCAGCAAAGAAGAAGGGGCGGACAATGAGCAGTTCTTC.

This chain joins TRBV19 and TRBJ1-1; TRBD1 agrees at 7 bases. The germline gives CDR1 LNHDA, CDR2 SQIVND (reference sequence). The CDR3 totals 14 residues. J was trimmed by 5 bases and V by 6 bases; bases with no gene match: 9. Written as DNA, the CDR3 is TGTGCCAGTAGCTTGACAGGGATAGGGACTGAAGCTTTCTTT. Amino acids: CASSLTGIGTEAFF.

CDR3 protein: CASSLGQSNTEAFF. In DNA form, the CDR3 reads TGTGCCAGCAGCTTAGGGCAATCGAACACTGAAGCTTTCTTT. The genes are TRBV7-9 and TRBJ1-1; D gene unclear. Trimming shortened V by 1 base and J by 1 base, and 7 bases separated the two germline ends. The CDR3 totals 14 residues. The germline V gene has CDR1 SEHNR and CDR2 FQNEAQ (reference sequence).

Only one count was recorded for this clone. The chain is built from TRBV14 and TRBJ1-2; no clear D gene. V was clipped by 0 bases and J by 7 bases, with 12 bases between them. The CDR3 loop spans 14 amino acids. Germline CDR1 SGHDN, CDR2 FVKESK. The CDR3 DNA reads TGTGCCAGCAGCCAAGATGGTCGGAGGAGTGGCTACACCTTC. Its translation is CASSQDGRRSGYTF.

CDR3 in amino acids: CASSQTGLAGSSFGGNEQFF. Here the CDR3 DNA reads TGTGCCAGCAGCCAAACGGGACTAGCGGGCTCCTCCTTCGGTGGGAATGAGCAGTTCTTC. The V gene is TRBV6-6, the J gene TRBJ2-1; 12 bases agree with TRBD2. Losses at the gene ends were 6 bases for V and 7 bases for J; bases not matched to a gene: 22. The CDR3 length is 20 residues. Germline CDR1 MNHNY, CDR2 SVGAGI (reference sequence).

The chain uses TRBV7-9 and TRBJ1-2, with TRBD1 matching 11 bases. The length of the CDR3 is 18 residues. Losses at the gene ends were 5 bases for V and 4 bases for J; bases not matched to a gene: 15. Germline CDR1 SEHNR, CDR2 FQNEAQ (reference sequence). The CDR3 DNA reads TGTGCCAGCAGCCCCGCCCCCGGGACAGGGGGAAGGCGCTATGGCTACACCTTC. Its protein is CASSPAPGTGGRRYGYTF. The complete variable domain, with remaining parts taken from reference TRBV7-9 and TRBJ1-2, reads DTGVSQNPRHKITKRGQNVTFRCDPISEHNRLYWYRQTLGQGPEFLTYFQNEAQLEKSRLLSDRFSAERPKGSFSTLEIQRTEQGDSAMYLCASSPAPGTGGRRYGYTFGSGTRLTVV.

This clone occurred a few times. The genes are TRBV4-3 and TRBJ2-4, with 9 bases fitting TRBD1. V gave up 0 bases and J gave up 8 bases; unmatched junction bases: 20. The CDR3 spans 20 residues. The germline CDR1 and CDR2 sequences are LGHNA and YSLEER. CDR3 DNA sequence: TGCGCCAGCAGCCAAGATTTAACAGGGGGCCCAATGGGTCAGCGGGACATTCAGTACTTC. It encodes CASSQDLTGGPMGQRDIQYF.

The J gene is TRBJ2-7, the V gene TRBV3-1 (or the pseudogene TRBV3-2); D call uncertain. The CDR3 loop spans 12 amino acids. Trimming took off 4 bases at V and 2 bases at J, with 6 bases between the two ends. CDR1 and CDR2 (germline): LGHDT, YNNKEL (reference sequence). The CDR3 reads CASSLLTYEQYF. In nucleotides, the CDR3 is TGTGCCAGCAGCCTTTTAACCTACGAGCAGTACTTC.

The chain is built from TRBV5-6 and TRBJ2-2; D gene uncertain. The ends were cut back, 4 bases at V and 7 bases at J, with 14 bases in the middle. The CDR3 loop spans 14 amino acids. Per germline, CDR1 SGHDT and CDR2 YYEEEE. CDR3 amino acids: CASSPPYQNGELFF. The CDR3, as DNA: TGTGCCAGCAGCCCCCCCTACCAAAACGGGGAGCTGTTTTTT.

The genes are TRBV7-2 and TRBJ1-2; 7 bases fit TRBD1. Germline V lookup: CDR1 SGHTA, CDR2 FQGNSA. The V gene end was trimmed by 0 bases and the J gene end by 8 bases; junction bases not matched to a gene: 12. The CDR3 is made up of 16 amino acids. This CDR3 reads CASSLALETGRRGYTF. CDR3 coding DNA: TGTGCCAGCAGCTTAGCTTTGGAGACAGGGCGGCGAGGCTACACCTTC.

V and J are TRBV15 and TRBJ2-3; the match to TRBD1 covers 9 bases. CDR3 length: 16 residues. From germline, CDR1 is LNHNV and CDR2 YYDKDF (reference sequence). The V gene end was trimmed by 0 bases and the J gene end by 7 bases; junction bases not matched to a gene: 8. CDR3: CATSRDPGTGSYTQYF. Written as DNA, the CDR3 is TGTGCCACCAGCAGAGACCCAGGGACAGGGTCATATACGCAGTATTTT.